The rows below give T cell receptor beta chains drawn from one sample of a study of blood T cell repertoires in COVID-19. This table comes from immunoSEQ multiplex PCR, and its TCRdb copy is limited to in-frame clones, with some not included. Of about 140,000 clones in the sample, about 86% were seen once. What was sequenced was peripheral blood. The receptors stem from a woman in her fifties or sixties with acute or convalescent COVID-19. Both conserved end residues are part of each CDR3. The order of the fields is V gene, clone size, D gene, J gene, CDR3 protein, CDR3 DNA. A D gene is named only where the DNA matches it firmly. Where a row states a size, it is once, few, many or the class of an expanded clone; other rows omit it.

V: TRBV3-1/TRBV3-2
size: NA
D: NA
J: TRBJ1-1
CDR3: CASSQDTLTEAFF
DNA: TGTGCCAGCAGCCAAGATACTCTCACTGAAGCTTTCTTT

V: TRBV19
size: many
D: TRBD1
J: TRBJ1-2
CDR3: CASSRGQGGNGYTF
DNA: TGTGCCAGTAGTCGCGGACAGGGGGGGAATGGCTACACCTTC

V: TRBV18
size: NA
D: TRBD1
J: TRBJ1-3
CDR3: CASSRDRGRNTIYF
DNA: TGTGCCAGCTCCCGGGACAGGGGGCGAAACACCATATATTTT

V: TRBV7-2
size: NA
D: NA
J: TRBJ1-1
CDR3: CASSLGPGNTEAFF
DNA: TGTGCCAGCAGCTTAGGACCAGGGAACACTGAAGCTTTCTTT

V: TRBV24-1
size: NA
D: NA
J: TRBJ2-6
CDR3: CATSERSSGANVLTF
DNA: TGTGCCACCAGTGAGAGAAGCTCTGGGGCCAACGTCCTGACTTTC

V: TRBV7-2
size: NA
D: TRBD1
J: TRBJ2-7
CDR3: CASRLRTGRSYEQYF
DNA: TGTGCCAGCAGACTCCGGACAGGGCGGTCCTACGAGCAGTACTTC

V: TRBV7-9
size: NA
D: NA
J: TRBJ1-1
CDR3: CASSPWREPNTEAFF
DNA: TGTGCCAGCAGCCCATGGAGGGAGCCCAACACTGAAGCTTTCTTT

V: TRBV11-2
size: once
D: NA
J: TRBJ1-2
CDR3: CASSLDQGNYGYTF
DNA: TGTGCCAGCAGCTTAGATCAGGGCAACTATGGCTACACCTTC

V: TRBV19
size: NA
D: NA
J: TRBJ1-5
CDR3: CASRTGPIQPQHF
DNA: TGTGCCAGTAGAACAGGGCCAATTCAGCCCCAGCATTTT

V: TRBV30
size: NA
D: TRBD1
J: TRBJ2-3
CDR3: CAWRRQGVSTDTQYF
DNA: TGTGCCTGGAGACGACAGGGAGTCAGCACAGATACGCAGTATTTT

V: TRBV7-8
size: NA
D: TRBD1
J: TRBJ1-5
CDR3: CASSSGTGAPGQHF
DNA: TGTGCCAGCAGCTCTGGGACAGGAGCCCCCGGCCAGCATTTT

V: TRBV18
size: NA
D: TRBD1
J: TRBJ1-1
CDR3: CASSRGQTEAFF
DNA: TGTGCCAGCTCACGGGGACAGACTGAAGCTTTCTTT

V: TRBV5-1
size: once
D: TRBD1
J: TRBJ1-4
CDR3: CASSLLGTGDRNEKLFF
DNA: TGCGCCAGCAGCTTGTTAGGGACAGGGGACCGTAATGAAAAACTGTTTTTT

V: TRBV5-1
size: NA
D: TRBD2
J: TRBJ2-5
CDR3: CASSLGLAGGYQETQYF
DNA: TGCGCCAGCAGCTTGGGGCTAGCGGGGGGGTACCAAGAGACCCAGTACTTC

V: TRBV6-2/TRBV6-3
size: NA
D: NA
J: TRBJ1-1
CDR3: CASSYSGVTNTEAFF
DNA: TGTGCCAGCAGTTACTCCGGGGTTACGAACACTGAAGCTTTCTTT

V: TRBV5-1
size: NA
D: NA
J: TRBJ1-4
CDR3: CASSLTQGWDREKLFF
DNA: TGCGCCAGCAGCCTAACACAGGGTTGGGATCGAGAAAAACTGTTTTTT

V: TRBV5-1
size: NA
D: TRBD1
J: TRBJ1-4
CDR3: CASSPGQGGEKLFF
DNA: TGCGCCAGCAGCCCAGGACAGGGGGGTGAAAAACTGTTTTTT

V: TRBV3-1/TRBV3-2
size: NA
D: TRBD1
J: TRBJ1-2
CDR3: CASSPGTGGYYGYTF
DNA: TGTGCCAGCAGCCCAGGGACAGGGGGTTACTATGGCTACACCTTC

V: TRBV30
size: NA
D: NA
J: TRBJ1-1
CDR3: CAWEQGPDINTEAFF
DNA: TGTGCCTGGGAACAGGGACCAGATATCAACACTGAAGCTTTCTTT

V: TRBV7-9
size: NA
D: TRBD1
J: TRBJ1-4
CDR3: CASSLGGQTNEKLFF
DNA: TGTGCCAGCAGCTTAGGGGGACAGACTAATGAAAAACTGTTTTTT

V: TRBV6-6
size: NA
D: TRBD1
J: TRBJ1-4
CDR3: CASRSTGGGTNEKLFF
DNA: TGTGCCAGCAGGAGCACAGGGGGGGGAACTAATGAAAAACTGTTTTTT

V: TRBV28
size: NA
D: TRBD1
J: TRBJ2-1
CDR3: CASSLVYQGALRKFF
DNA: TGTGCCAGCAGTTTAGTTTACCAGGGGGCGTTAAGAAAGTTCTTC

V: TRBV7-2
size: NA
D: NA
J: TRBJ2-7
CDR3: CASSLVQSIYERQYF
DNA: TGTGCCAGCAGCTTAGTGCAGAGTATCTACGAGCGGCAGTACTTC

V: TRBV29-1
size: NA
D: NA
J: TRBJ1-2
CDR3: CSVVTGYGYTF
DNA: TGCAGCGTTGTTACAGGCTATGGCTACACCTTC

V: TRBV20-1
size: NA
D: TRBD1
J: TRBJ2-1
CDR3: CSASSGQGAANEQFF
DNA: TGCAGTGCTAGTTCAGGACAGGGGGCCGCCAATGAGCAGTTCTTC

V: TRBV5-6
size: NA
D: TRBD2
J: TRBJ2-3
CDR3: CASSRLAGIDTQYF
DNA: TGTGCCAGCAGCCGACTAGCGGGGATAGATACGCAGTATTTT

V: TRBV5-6
size: NA
D: TRBD1
J: TRBJ2-7
CDR3: CASSSAGTASYEQYF
DNA: TGTGCCAGCAGCTCTGCCGGGACAGCCTCCTACGAGCAGTACTTC

V: TRBV7-6
size: NA
D: NA
J: TRBJ1-5
CDR3: CASSQRGADGNQPQHF
DNA: TGTGCCAGCAGCCAGCGGGGGGCGGATGGCAATCAGCCCCAGCATTTT

V: TRBV5-1
size: NA
D: TRBD1
J: TRBJ1-6
CDR3: CASSLGTANSLYNSPLHF
DNA: TGCGCCAGCAGCTTAGGGACAGCAAATTCCCTTTATAATTCACCCCTCCACTTT

V: TRBV6-5
size: NA
D: NA
J: TRBJ2-3
CDR3: CASSYSSTSTDTQYF
DNA: TGTGCCAGCAGTTACTCGAGTACGAGCACAGATACGCAGTATTTT

V: TRBV18
size: NA
D: NA
J: TRBJ1-2
CDR3: CASSPASRFGYGYTF
DNA: TGTGCCAGCTCACCTGCCAGCAGGTTCGGCTATGGCTACACCTTC

V: TRBV7-2
size: NA
D: TRBD1
J: TRBJ2-2
CDR3: CASRRQGATGELFF
DNA: TGTGCCAGCAGGCGACAGGGGGCGACCGGGGAGCTGTTTTTT

V: TRBV7-3
size: NA
D: NA
J: TRBJ2-7
CDR3: CASSRDSSTLYEQYF
DNA: TGTGCCAGCAGCCGAGATTCAAGCACCCTTTACGAGCAGTACTTC

V: TRBV6-6
size: NA
D: TRBD1
J: TRBJ1-2
CDR3: CASSYSAQGGYGYTF
DNA: TGTGCCAGCAGTTACTCGGCCCAGGGGGGCTATGGCTACACCTTC

V: TRBV28
size: NA
D: TRBD1
J: TRBJ1-6
CDR3: CASSPTDREASPLHF
DNA: TGTGCCAGCAGCCCCACGGACAGGGAGGCTTCACCCCTCCACTTT

V: TRBV9
size: NA
D: NA
J: TRBJ1-2
CDR3: CASSTGGRDGYTF
DNA: TGTGCCAGCTCAACGGGAGGGAGGGATGGCTACACCTTC

V: TRBV29-1
size: NA
D: NA
J: TRBJ1-2
CDR3: CSVEGQMHGYTF
DNA: TGCAGCGTTGAAGGGCAGATGCACGGCTACACCTTC

V: TRBV5-4
size: NA
D: NA
J: TRBJ2-1
CDR3: CAIGGWGGSYNEQFF
DNA: TGTGCCATCGGGGGCTGGGGGGGCTCCTACAATGAGCAGTTCTTC

V: TRBV29-1
size: few
D: NA
J: TRBJ1-1
CDR3: CSGTVSRTGGTEAFF
DNA: TGCAGCGGCACCGTGAGCCGGACGGGGGGCACTGAAGCTTTCTTT

V: TRBV6-2/TRBV6-3
size: NA
D: NA
J: TRBJ2-7
CDR3: CASSWAAGSSYEQYF
DNA: TGTGCCAGCAGCTGGGCAGCCGGGAGCTCCTACGAGCAGTACTTC

V: TRBV6-5
size: NA
D: NA
J: TRBJ1-1
CDR3: CASALGTTNTEAFF
DNA: TGTGCCAGCGCCTTGGGGACAACAAACACTGAAGCTTTCTTT

V: TRBV5-5
size: NA
D: NA
J: TRBJ1-1
CDR3: CASSPLTVNTEAFF
DNA: TGTGCCAGCAGCCCCCTGACAGTAAACACTGAAGCTTTCTTT

V: TRBV28
size: NA
D: TRBD1
J: TRBJ2-7
CDR3: CASSSGGLEQYF
DNA: TGTGCCAGCAGTTCAGGGGGCTTGGAGCAGTACTTC

V: TRBV24-1
size: NA
D: TRBD1
J: TRBJ1-1
CDR3: CATRDRGTRGTEAFF
DNA: TGTGCCACAAGGGACAGAGGCACGAGGGGGACTGAAGCTTTCTTT

V: TRBV20-1
size: NA
D: NA
J: TRBJ1-6
CDR3: CSASSENSPLHF
DNA: TGCAGTGCTAGTAGCGAGAATTCACCCCTCCACTTT

V: TRBV7-2
size: NA
D: NA
J: TRBJ1-4
CDR3: CASSPLLTGIITNEKLFF
DNA: TGTGCCAGCAGCCCCCTACTGACAGGAATCATCACTAATGAAAAACTGTTTTTT

V: TRBV28
size: NA
D: TRBD1
J: TRBJ2-7
CDR3: CASTLRDRGFYEQYF
DNA: TGTGCCAGCACCCTCCGGGACAGAGGTTTCTACGAGCAGTACTTC

V: TRBV7-2
size: NA
D: NA
J: TRBJ2-1
CDR3: CASGLMDISPYNEQFF
DNA: TGTGCCAGCGGGCTAATGGACATCTCACCCTACAATGAGCAGTTCTTC

V: TRBV2
size: NA
D: TRBD1
J: TRBJ1-3
CDR3: CASSPQGALSSGNTIYF
DNA: TGTGCCAGCAGTCCCCAGGGGGCCCTAAGCTCTGGAAACACCATATATTTT

V: TRBV6-5
size: once
D: NA
J: TRBJ1-4
CDR3: CASSYSGQNEKLFF
DNA: TGTGCCAGCAGTTACTCGGGGCAGAATGAAAAACTGTTTTTT

V: TRBV15
size: NA
D: NA
J: TRBJ1-5
CDR3: CATSGRTKARNQPQHF
DNA: TGTGCCACCAGCGGGAGGACCAAAGCACGCAATCAGCCCCAGCATTTT

V: TRBV2
size: NA
D: NA
J: TRBJ1-1
CDR3: CASSQSDSVNTEAFF
DNA: TGTGCCAGCAGTCAATCGGACAGCGTGAACACTGAAGCTTTCTTT

V: TRBV19
size: NA
D: TRBD1
J: TRBJ1-6
CDR3: CASSARDRHSPLHF
DNA: TGTGCCAGTAGTGCCCGGGACAGACATTCACCCCTCCACTTT

V: TRBV19
size: once
D: TRBD1
J: TRBJ1-6
CDR3: CATSDRSSYNSPLHF
DNA: TGTGCCACTTCGGACAGGAGCTCCTATAATTCACCCCTCCACTTT

V: TRBV7-2
size: NA
D: NA
J: TRBJ1-1
CDR3: CASSFRRGKENTEAFF
DNA: TGTGCCAGCAGCTTCCGGCGGGGGAAGGAAAACACTGAAGCTTTCTTT